The 21 T cell receptor beta chains below were found in one sample sequenced in a study of CD8 T cells in Susac syndrome. A quantity of about 0.5 to 1 ug RNA underwent reverse transcription using random hexamers. TCRdb reprocessed the immunoSEQ multiplex PCR reads via MiXCR and lists one record per CDR3 protein. Here the sample spans under 150,000 distinct CDR3 sequences, 90% to 95% being singletons. The source material was CD4+ T cells from PBMCs. The receptors originated from a human donor with multiple sclerosis.

The chain joins TRBV5-1 to TRBJ2-3; 8 nucleotides align to TRBD1. The ends lost 4 bases at V and 4 bases at J; junction bases unmatched: 5. Germline loops: CDR1 SGHRS, CDR2 YFSETQ. This CDR3 spans 14 amino acids. DNA for the CDR3: TGCGCCAGCAGCGAAAGGACAGGGTCAGATACGCAGTATTTT. This sequence encodes CASSERTGSDTQYF.

V gene TRBV27 combines with J gene TRBJ2-7; D uncertain. The V gene lost 6 bases and the J gene lost 2 bases, with 17 bases spanning the gap. The CDR3 is made up of 15 amino acids. The germline V gene has CDR1 MNHEY and CDR2 SMNVEV (reference sequence). This chain's CDR3 is CASSPLSRFPYEQYF. CDR3 nucleotides: TGTGCCAGCAGCCCTTTGAGCAGGTTTCCCTACGAGCAGTACTTC.

The chain links TRBV12-3 or TRBV12-4 to TRBJ2-7; 11 bases fit TRBD2. The V gene end was trimmed by 4 bases and the J gene end by 3 bases; junction bases not matched to a gene: 5. The CDR3 runs to 15 residues. The CDR3 nucleotides read TGTGCCAGCAGTTCCCCGACTAGCGGGATCTACGAGCAGTACTTC. It encodes CASSSPTSGIYEQYF.

The chain uses TRBV20-1 and TRBJ1-1, with 7 bases aligning to TRBD1. Germline V CDR1 and CDR2: DFQATT, SNEGSKA (reference sequence). The V and J ends lost 7 bases and 6 bases, in that order; junction bases with no gene match: 5. The CDR3 extends over 11 amino acids. CDR3 sequence reads: CSVPDRSEAFF. The CDR3 region has the DNA TGCAGTGTTCCGGACAGGTCTGAAGCTTTCTTT.

V is TRBV20-1 and J is TRBJ2-3; D might be TRBD1 (5 bases). The germline V gene encodes CDR1 DFQATT and CDR2 SNEGSKA (reference sequence). Trimming took off 4 bases at V and 0 bases at J, with 11 bases between the two ends. The CDR3 is 14 amino acids. The chain's CDR3 is CSAIRPGSTDTQYF. CDR3 nucleotide sequence: TGCAGTGCTATTCGTCCAGGGAGCACAGATACGCAGTATTTT.

This chain joins TRBV7-9 and TRBJ2-7; no clear D. The V end was cut by 5 bases, the J end by 3 bases, with 5 bases between. The V gene's germline CDR1 is SEHNR and CDR2 FQNEAQ (reference sequence). This CDR3 region has 11 residues. The CDR3 sequence: CASSTYYEQYF. Written as DNA, the CDR3 is TGTGCCAGCAGCACCTACTACGAGCAGTACTTC.

The rearrangement joins TRBV5-6 to TRBJ1-1; D perhaps matches TRBD1 (5 bases). The CDR3 runs 12 residues. Germline V gene sequence: CDR1 SGHDT, CDR2 YYEEEE. V lost 3 bases, J lost 3 bases, and 6 bases lay in between. Here the CDR3 DNA reads TGTGCCAGCAGCTCGACAGACACTGAAGCTTTCTTT. Translated, it gives CASSSTDTEAFF.

The chain has TRBV7-2 and TRBJ2-7, with 10 bases that match TRBD1. The trim removed 3 bases at V and 4 bases at J, leaving 6 bases unmatched. The CDR3 runs 15 residues. CDR1 is SGHTA and CDR2 is FQGNSA in the germline V gene. The CDR3 loop is CASSLGTGDLYEQYF. Written as DNA, the CDR3 is TGTGCCAGCAGCTTGGGGACAGGGGATTTGTACGAGCAGTACTTC.

The chain's CDR3 is CASSVNGGNEKLFF. CDR3 DNA: TGTGCCAGCAGCGTAAACGGGGGGAATGAAAAACTGTTTTTT. This sequence joins TRBV7-3 and TRBJ1-4; tentative D call: TRBD1 (5 bases). The germline gives CDR1 SGHTA, CDR2 FQGTGA. The V end lost 5 bases, the J end lost 5 bases, and 12 bases lay between the germline ends. This CDR3 comprises 14 residues.

J is TRBJ2-1 and V is TRBV7-6; D uncertain. The V and J ends lost 5 bases and 4 bases respectively, with 9 bases between them. Germline V gives CDR1 SGHVS, CDR2 FNYEAQ. The CDR3 sequence is 13 residues long. The CDR3 spells CASSPLLYNEQFF. The DNA for the CDR3 is TGTGCCAGCAGCCCATTATTATACAATGAGCAGTTCTTC.

V usage is TRBV6-5 and J usage is TRBJ1-4; a weak D match, TRBD1 (6 bases). The CDR3 runs 15 residues. Germline-derived CDR1 and CDR2 are MNHEY and SVGAGI. V lost 2 bases and J lost 8, with 15 bases in between. The CDR3 DNA sequence: TGTGCCAGCAGTTACGGGAGGGGGAGAAAGGAAAAACTGTTTTTT. The encoded protein is CASSYGRGRKEKLFF.

The chain uses TRBV7-8 and TRBJ2-7; a weak D match, TRBD2 (6 bases). From germline, CDR1 is SGHVS and CDR2 FQNEAQ. Deletions cut 5 bases from V and 6 bases from J, with 26 bases between. This CDR3 spans 17 amino acids. DNA for the CDR3: TGTGCCAGCAGCCCCTACCTCCGGGACTCTCCCCGTGGCGAGCAGTACTTC. Encoded protein: CASSPYLRDSPRGEQYF.

The chain carries TRBV20-1 and TRBJ1-2, with a possible D match to TRBD1 (5 bases). The germline V gene has CDR1 DFQATT and CDR2 SNEGSKA (reference sequence). V gave up 5 bases and J gave up 6 bases, with 22 bases separating them. This CDR3 is 15 amino acids long. The DNA of the CDR3 is TGCAGTGCTCGCGCTTCGGGGTCAGGGAGGGATGGCTACACCTTC. Amino acids: CSARASGSGRDGYTF.

The chain is built from TRBV6-5 and TRBJ1-2; perhaps TRBD1 as D (6 bases). The germline V and J ends were trimmed by 1 base and 4 bases, with 7 bases remaining between them. The CDR3 loop spans 13 amino acids. Per the germline V gene, CDR1 is MNHEY and CDR2 is SVGAGI. CDR3 sequence: CASSYLTGYGYTF. The CDR3 bases are TGTGCCAGCAGTTACTTGACAGGCTATGGCTACACCTTC.

The chain couples TRBV6-1 to TRBJ1-2; D call uncertain. The CDR3 sequence is 12 residues long. The V and J ends lost 4 bases and 4 bases respectively, with 7 bases between them. From germline, CDR1 is MNHNS and CDR2 SASEGT. The chain's CDR3 is CASSGQTYGYTF. CDR3 DNA: TGTGCCAGCAGTGGTCAGACCTATGGCTACACCTTC.

The rearrangement joins TRBV18 to TRBJ1-1; no clear D gene. With 6 bases removed from V and 7 bases from J, the gap between germline ends came to 12 bases. This CDR3 spans 12 amino acids. CDR1 KGHSH and CDR2 LQKENI come from the germline V gene. CDR3 DNA: TGTGCCAGCTCTCTCCTAGAAGGTGAAGCTTTCTTT. This translates into CASSLLEGEAFF.

This clonotype appeared a few times. The chain couples TRBV3-1 to TRBJ2-1, with TRBD2 as a possible D gene (5 bases). The CDR3 runs to 13 residues. V lost 4 bases and J lost 1, with 5 bases in between. Germline loops: CDR1 LGHDT, CDR2 YNNKEL (reference sequence). DNA of the CDR3: TGTGCCAGCAGCCGCGGGTCCTACAATGAGCAGTTCTTC. Its translation: CASSRGSYNEQFF.

V is TRBV5-5 and J is TRBJ2-1, with a weak D call TRBD1 (5 bases). The V gene's germline CDR1 is SGHKS and CDR2 YYEKEE (reference sequence). The CDR3 consists of 15 residues. V was cut by 0 bases and J by 3 bases, with 10 bases left in between. DNA for the CDR3: TGTGCCAGCAGCTTGGGAAGACAGTTCTACAATGAGCAGTTCTTC. Amino acids: CASSLGRQFYNEQFF.

This clonotype was found once. V is TRBV3-1 and J is TRBJ2-1; 7 bases are shared with TRBD2. Germline V lookup: CDR1 LGHDT, CDR2 YNNKEL (reference sequence). CDR3 length equals 15 residues. V was clipped by 1 base and J by 12 bases; unmatched bases: 12. The CDR3 DNA sequence: TGTGCCAGCAGCCAAGGGGATTTTACTGGGGGGGGGCAGTTCTTC. This codes for CASSQGDFTGGGQFF.

This chain joins TRBV2 and TRBJ2-2, with 7 positions matching TRBD1. CDR3 length: 14 amino acids. With 7 bases clipped from V and 5 bases from J, the junction kept 7 bases outside the gene matches. Germline values: CDR1 SNHLY, CDR2 FYNNEI. CDR3 nucleotide sequence: TGTGCCAGCAAGAGTGACAGGGAAACCGGGGAGCTGTTTTTT. Protein product: CASKSDRETGELFF.

The chain carries TRBV5-1 and TRBJ1-5; D gene unclear. Germline V gene sequence: CDR1 SGHRS, CDR2 YFSETQ. The CDR3 spans 16 residues. V was cut by 1 base and J by 2 bases, with 13 bases left in between. The CDR3 DNA reads TGCGCCAGCAGCTTGACGGCAGGCCCGGGCAATCAGCCCCAGCATTTT. As protein: CASSLTAGPGNQPQHF.